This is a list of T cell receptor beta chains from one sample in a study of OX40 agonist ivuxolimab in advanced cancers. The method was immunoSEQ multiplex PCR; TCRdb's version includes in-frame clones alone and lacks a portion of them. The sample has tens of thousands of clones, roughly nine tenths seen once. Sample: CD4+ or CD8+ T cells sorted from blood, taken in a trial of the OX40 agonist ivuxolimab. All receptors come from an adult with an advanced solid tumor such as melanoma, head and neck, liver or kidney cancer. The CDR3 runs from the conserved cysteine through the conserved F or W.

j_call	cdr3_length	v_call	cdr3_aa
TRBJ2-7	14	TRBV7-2	CASSSGLVPYEQYF
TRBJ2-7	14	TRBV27	CASALAGGSYEQYF
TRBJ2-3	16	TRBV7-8	CASSLALWEGRDTQYF
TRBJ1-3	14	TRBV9	CASSEGDTGNTIYF
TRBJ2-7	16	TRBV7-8	CASSLVIGQAIYEQYF
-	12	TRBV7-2	CASSSGAYEQYF
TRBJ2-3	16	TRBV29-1	CSVEEVGGRYTDTQYF
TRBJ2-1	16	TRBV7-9	CASSLEGLAGGNEQFF
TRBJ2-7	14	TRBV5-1	CASSPNQQGYEQYF
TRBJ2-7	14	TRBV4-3	CASSRVGEAYEQYF
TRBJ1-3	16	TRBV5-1	CASSLDAGTQGNTIYF
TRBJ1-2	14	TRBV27	CASSLGRGDYGYTF
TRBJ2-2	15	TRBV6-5	CASSYSAGDTGELFF
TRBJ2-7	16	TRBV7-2	CASSPLFNSVSYEQYF
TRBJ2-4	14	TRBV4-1	CASSHDVAKNIQYF
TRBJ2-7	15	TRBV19	CASSIGDRGLGEQYF
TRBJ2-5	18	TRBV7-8	CASSLVVGGPQRKETQYF
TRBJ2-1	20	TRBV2	CASSEERESQRVYSYNEQFF
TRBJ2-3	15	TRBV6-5	CASSWSGSMPDTQYF
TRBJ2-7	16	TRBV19	CASSIGAFEGPHEQYF
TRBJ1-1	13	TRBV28	CASSVTRNTEAFF
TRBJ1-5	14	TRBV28	CASSQRLSNQPQHF
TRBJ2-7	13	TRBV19	CASSNEVAGEQYF
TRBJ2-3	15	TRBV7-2	CASSLISDSTDTQYF
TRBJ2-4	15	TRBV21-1	CASSKAWQGKNIQYF
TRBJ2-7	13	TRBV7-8	CASSLDRGYEQYF
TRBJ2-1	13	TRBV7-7	CASSWGPNNEQFF
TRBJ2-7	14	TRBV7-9	CASSLDANSYEQYF
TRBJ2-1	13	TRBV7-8	CASRPLSHNEQFF